This entry describes one TCR beta chain. V lost 5 bases, J lost 2 bases, and 7 bases lay in between. CDR3 length: 12 residues. Germline V CDR1 and CDR2: SGHKS, YYEKEE (reference sequence). This sample stems from a study of T cells in Graves' hyperthyroidism and ophthalmopathy. Over 18 months, lack of ophthalmopathy progression marked Graves' hyperthyroidism as stable. Amplification targeted TCR beta CDR3 regions from RNA transcripts. HTBI primers were the set used in a first-round RT-PCR of the TCR CDR3. TCRdb recomputed calls from the multiplex PCR reads with MiXCR, one row per CDR3 protein. Among hundreds of thousands of distinct CDR3 sequences listed, over 35% were seen once.

This clonotype originated in a man aged 18 to 29 with Graves' hyperthyroidism. The genes are TRBV5-5 and TRBJ2-5, with D hard to call. The specimen was blood. The CDR3 DNA is TGTGCCAGCAGAAGTCTGCAAGAGACCCAGTACTTC. Translated: CASRSLQETQYF.